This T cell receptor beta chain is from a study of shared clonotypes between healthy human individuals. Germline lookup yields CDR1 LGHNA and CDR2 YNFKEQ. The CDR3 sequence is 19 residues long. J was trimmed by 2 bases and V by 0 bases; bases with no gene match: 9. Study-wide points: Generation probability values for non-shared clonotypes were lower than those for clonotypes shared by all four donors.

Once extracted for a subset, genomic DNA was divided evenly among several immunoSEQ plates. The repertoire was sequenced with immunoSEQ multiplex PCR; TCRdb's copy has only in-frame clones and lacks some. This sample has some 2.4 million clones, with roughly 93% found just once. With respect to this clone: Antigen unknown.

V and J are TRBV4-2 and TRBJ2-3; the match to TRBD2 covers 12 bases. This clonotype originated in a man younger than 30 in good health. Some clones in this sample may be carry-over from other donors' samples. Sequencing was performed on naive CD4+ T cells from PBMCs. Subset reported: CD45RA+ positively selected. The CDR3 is CASSQDGASGRAFTDTQYF. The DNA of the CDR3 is TGTGCCAGCAGCCAAGATGGAGCTAGCGGGAGGGCTTTCACAGATACGCAGTATTTT.